Below are 3 T cell receptor beta chains sequenced from a single sample in a study of T cell responses to AZD1222 COVID-19 vaccine. Assay: immunoSEQ multiplex PCR; the TCRdb copy retains only in-frame clones and omits some. The repertoire holds 100,000 to 140,000 clones, with around 90% as singletons. The material sequenced was peripheral blood, taken on day 0 of AZD1222 vaccination. These receptors originate from an adult in good health.

The chain couples TRBV28 to TRBJ2-3; 8 positions match TRBD2. The germline V gene has CDR1 MDHEN and CDR2 SYDVKM. Trimming removed 6 bases from V and 4 bases from J; junction bases left unmatched: 3. The CDR3 covers 13 residues. The CDR3 loop reads CASSGGGADTQYF. As DNA, the CDR3 is TGTGCCAGCAGCGGGGGGGGAGCAGATACGCAGTATTTT.

The chain links TRBV2 to TRBJ2-7, with TRBD2 matching 8 bases. CDR1 is SNHLY, CDR2 FYNNEI, per germline. V lost 7 bases and J lost 4; bases outside the gene matches: 9. CDR3 length: 14 residues. The CDR3 DNA sequence: TGTGCCAGCAAAGACGGGAGGGCCGTTTACGAGCAGTACTTC. The encoded protein is CASKDGRAVYEQYF.

The rearrangement uses TRBV24-1 and TRBJ2-1, with TRBD2 identical over 11 bases. The germline V gene has CDR1 KGHDR and CDR2 SFDVKD. With V trimmed by 0 bases and J by 1 base, 22 bases remained unmatched. The CDR3 covers 24 residues. The CDR3 loop reads CATSDLPVFPRLAGSGVSYNEQFF. The CDR3 DNA reads as TGTGCCACCAGTGATTTGCCCGTCTTCCCCCGACTAGCGGGAAGTGGGGTTTCCTACAATGAGCAGTTCTTC.